This T cell receptor (beta chain) was identified during a study of OX40 agonist ivuxolimab in advanced cancers. The overall study: It was ivuxolimab, an agonistic anti-OX40 (CD134) antibody, that patients were treated with. Overall study results and limits: Among the lowest peripheral clonal expansion occurred in 0.1-3.0 mg/kg partial responders. Dosing at 0.1 to 3.0 mg/kg was accompanied by clonal expansion of CD4+ and CD8+ blood T cells by week 6. Not determined was the antigen specificity of the expanded peripheral T cells.

With respect to this clone: The target antigen is unknown.

Measured with immunoSEQ multiplex PCR; TCRdb has only the in-frame clones, and not every one. The data contain 95,000 to 100,000 clones, about 80% of them singletons. CDR1 is MDHEN, CDR2 SYDVKM, per germline. Trimming pared 4 bases from V and 8 bases from J, leaving 21 bases between. The CDR3 is made up of 16 amino acids. The chain carries TRBV28 and TRBJ1-5; a possible D gene is TRBD1 (5 bases). The TCR sequence derives from an adult with an advanced solid tumor such as melanoma, head and neck, liver or kidney cancer. The specimen was CD4+ or CD8+ T cells sorted from blood, collected in a trial of the OX40 agonist ivuxolimab. The CDR3 loop reads CASSSTPGRGIKPQHF. Here the CDR3 DNA reads TGTGCCAGCAGTTCTACCCCGGGACGGGGAATCAAGCCCCAGCATTTT.